This TCR beta chain appears in the sequencing data of a study of T-cell reconstitution after alpha-beta-depleted transplantation in children (dated by TCRdb to 2015 to 2016). Study-level background: T-cell immune reconstitution after TCRalphabeta/CD19-depleted allogeneic hematopoietic cell transplantation in children was quantitatively tracked in the study by means of TCR repertoire profiling.

The CDR3 runs 15 residues from the cysteine to the phenylalanine. Solely the CDR3 DNA is kept, with 45 bases framed from the first base. Reading the germline V gene (reference sequence) gives CDR1 LNHDA and CDR2 SQIVND. The trim is 7 bases for V and 5 bases for J, with a gap of 18 bases between the germline ends. The library was prepared using PCR. Sequencer: Illumina HiSeq 2500. Molecular barcoding was employed in the preparation of TCR libraries, with unique molecular identifiers being used to normalize TCRbeta repertoire quantification. TCRdb applied fastp at Q25 and MiXCR to the public reads, then kept only in-frame beta chains. Each entry is one CDR3 protein sequence, shown with its most common DNA and genes. Here the sample has 350,000 to 500,000 distinct CDR3 sequences; about 40% occur a single time. 25% to 30% of the sample comes from the top ten. Regarding this clonotype: Its binding antigen is unknown. Base qualities were left out, and no much larger clone turns up one base away.

The study at large found these results: About two months after transplant, the apparently early recovery of alphabetaT-cell counts reportedly depended on just several hundred clones that had expanded rapidly and came from non-depleted graft cells. In some patients, high TCRbeta diversity at day 60 was attributed to recipient T cells and intrathymic progenitors that had survived conditioning. Over the following months the frequencies of hyperexpanded clones went down, and after one year T-cell counts and TCRbeta diversity were mostly credited to newly produced T cells.

The treatment or condition label, read with the paper, signifies: allogeneic hematopoietic cell transplantation with graft depleted of TCRalphabeta T cells and CD19 B cells. The children who served as transplant recipients had been given grafts of TCRalphabeta/CD19-depleted allogeneic hematopoietic cells. This specimen was PBMCs, taken before TCRalphabeta/CD19-depleted stem cell transplant. The source is a girl between 2 and 10 years old with aplastic anemia, due to receive a stem cell transplant. The chain joins TRBV19 to TRBJ1-5; D gene: possibly TRBD1, on 6 matching bases. CDR3 reads: CASTAGGGYHQPQHF. The DNA sequence is as follows: TGTGCCAGTACCGCTGGGGGCGGTTACCATCAGCCCCAGCATTTT.